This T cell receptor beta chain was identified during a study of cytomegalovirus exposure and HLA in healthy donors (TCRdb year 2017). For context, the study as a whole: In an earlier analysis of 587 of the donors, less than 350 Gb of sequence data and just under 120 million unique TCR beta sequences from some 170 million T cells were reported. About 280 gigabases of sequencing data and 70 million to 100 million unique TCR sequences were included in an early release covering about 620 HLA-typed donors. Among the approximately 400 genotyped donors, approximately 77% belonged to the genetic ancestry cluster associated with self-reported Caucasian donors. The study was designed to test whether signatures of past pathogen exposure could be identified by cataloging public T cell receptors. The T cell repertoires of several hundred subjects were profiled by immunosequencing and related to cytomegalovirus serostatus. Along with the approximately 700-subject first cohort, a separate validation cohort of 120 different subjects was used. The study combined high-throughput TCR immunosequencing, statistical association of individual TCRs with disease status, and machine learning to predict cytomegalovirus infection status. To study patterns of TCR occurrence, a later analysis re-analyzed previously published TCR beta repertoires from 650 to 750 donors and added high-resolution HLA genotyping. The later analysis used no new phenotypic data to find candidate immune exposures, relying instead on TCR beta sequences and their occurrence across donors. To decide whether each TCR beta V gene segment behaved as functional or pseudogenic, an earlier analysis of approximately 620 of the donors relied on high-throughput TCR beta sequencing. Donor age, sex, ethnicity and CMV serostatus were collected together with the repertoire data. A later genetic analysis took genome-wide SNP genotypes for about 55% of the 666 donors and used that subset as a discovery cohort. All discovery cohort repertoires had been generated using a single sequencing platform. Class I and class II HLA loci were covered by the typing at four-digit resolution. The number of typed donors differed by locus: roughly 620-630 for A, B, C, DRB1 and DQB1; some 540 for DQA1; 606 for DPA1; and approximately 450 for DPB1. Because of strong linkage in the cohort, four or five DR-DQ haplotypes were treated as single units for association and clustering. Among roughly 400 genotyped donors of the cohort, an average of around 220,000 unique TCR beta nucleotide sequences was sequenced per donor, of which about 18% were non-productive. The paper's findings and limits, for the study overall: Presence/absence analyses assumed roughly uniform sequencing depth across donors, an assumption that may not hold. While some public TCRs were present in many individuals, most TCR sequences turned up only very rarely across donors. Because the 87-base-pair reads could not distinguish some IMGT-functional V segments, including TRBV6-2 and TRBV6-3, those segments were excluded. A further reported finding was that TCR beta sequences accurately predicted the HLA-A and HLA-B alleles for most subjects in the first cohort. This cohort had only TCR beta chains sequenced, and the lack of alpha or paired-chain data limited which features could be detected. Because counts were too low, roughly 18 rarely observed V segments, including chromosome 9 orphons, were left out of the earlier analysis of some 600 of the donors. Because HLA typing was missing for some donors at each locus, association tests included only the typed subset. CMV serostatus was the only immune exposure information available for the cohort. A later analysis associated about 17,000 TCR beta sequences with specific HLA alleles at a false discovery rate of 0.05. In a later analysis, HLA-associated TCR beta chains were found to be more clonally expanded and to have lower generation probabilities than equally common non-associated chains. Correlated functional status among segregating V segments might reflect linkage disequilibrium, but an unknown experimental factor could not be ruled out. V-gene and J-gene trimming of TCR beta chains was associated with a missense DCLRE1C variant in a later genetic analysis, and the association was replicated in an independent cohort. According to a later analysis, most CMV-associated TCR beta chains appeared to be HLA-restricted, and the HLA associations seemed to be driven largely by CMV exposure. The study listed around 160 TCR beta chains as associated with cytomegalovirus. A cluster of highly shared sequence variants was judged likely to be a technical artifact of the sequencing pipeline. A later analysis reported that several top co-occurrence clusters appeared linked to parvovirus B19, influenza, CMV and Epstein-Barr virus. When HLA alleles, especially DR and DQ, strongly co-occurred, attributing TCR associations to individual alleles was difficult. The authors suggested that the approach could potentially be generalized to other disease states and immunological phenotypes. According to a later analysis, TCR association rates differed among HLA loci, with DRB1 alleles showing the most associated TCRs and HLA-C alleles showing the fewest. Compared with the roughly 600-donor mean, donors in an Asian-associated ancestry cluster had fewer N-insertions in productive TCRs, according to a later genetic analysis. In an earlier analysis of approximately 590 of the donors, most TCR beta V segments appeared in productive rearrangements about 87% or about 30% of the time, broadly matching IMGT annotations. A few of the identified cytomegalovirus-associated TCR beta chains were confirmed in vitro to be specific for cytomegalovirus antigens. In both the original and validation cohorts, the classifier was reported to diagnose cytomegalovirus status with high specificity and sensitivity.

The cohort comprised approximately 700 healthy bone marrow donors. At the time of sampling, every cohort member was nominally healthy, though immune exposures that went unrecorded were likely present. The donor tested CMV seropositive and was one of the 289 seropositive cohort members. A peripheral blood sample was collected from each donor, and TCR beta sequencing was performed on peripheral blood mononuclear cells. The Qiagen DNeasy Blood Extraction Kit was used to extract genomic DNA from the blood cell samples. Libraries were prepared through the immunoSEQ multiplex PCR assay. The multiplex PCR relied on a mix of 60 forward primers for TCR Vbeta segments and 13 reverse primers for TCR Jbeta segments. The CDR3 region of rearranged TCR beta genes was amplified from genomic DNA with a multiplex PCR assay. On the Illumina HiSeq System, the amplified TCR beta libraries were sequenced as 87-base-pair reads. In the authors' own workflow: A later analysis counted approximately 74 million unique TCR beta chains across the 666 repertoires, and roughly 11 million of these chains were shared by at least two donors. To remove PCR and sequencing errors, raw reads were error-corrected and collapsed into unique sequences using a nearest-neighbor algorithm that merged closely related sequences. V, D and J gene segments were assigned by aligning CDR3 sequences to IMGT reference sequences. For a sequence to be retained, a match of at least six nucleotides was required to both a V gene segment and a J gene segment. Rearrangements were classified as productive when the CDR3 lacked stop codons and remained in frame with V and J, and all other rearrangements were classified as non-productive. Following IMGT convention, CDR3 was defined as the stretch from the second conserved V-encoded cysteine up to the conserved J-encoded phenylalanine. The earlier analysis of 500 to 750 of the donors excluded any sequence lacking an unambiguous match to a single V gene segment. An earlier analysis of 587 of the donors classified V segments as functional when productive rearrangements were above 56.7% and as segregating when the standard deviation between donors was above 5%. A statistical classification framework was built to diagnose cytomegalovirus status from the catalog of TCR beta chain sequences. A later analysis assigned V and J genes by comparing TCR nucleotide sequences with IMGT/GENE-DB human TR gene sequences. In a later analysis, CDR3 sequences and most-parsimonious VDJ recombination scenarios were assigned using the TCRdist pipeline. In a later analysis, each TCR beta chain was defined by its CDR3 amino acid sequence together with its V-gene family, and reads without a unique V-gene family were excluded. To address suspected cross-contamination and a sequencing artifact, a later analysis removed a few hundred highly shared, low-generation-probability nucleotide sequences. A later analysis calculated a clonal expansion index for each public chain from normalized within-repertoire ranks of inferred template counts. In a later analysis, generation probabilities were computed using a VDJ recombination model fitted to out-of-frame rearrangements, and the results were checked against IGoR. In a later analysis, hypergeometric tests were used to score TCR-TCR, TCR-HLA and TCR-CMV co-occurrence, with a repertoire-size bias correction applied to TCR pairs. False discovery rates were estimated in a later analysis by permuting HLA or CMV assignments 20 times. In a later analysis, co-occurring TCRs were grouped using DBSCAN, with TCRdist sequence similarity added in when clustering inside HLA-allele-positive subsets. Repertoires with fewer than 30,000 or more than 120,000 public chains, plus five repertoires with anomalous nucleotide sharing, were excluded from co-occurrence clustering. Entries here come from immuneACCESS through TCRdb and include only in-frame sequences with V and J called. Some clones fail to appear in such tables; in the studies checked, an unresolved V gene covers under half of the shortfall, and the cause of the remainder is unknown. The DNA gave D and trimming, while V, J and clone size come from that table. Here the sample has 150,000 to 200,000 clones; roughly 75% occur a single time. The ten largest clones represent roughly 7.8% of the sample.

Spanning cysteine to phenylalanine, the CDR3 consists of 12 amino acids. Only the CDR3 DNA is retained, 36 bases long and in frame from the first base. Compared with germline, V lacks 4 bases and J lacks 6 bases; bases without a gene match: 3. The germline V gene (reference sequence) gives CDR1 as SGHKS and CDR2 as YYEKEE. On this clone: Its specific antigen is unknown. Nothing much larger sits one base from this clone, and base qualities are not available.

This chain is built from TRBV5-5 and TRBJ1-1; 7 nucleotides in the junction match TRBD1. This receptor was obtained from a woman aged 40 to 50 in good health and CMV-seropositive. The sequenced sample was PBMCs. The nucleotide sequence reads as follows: TGTGCCAGCAGCCCCAGGGGGGCTGAAGCTTTCTTT. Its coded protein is CASSPRGAEAFF.